This T cell receptor beta chain is from a study of cytomegalovirus exposure and HLA in healthy donors. Study-level results: Previously analyzed data showed that most TCR beta V segments were productive at a frequency of about 87% or about 30%. In a later analysis, at a false discovery rate of 0.05, 16,951 TCR beta sequences matched HLA alleles.

This CDR3 comprises 13 residues. V shed 7 bases and J 6 bases; nucleotides not matched to a gene: 5. Germline lookup yields CDR1 SNHLY and CDR2 FYNNEI. Use of 60 Vbeta and 13 Jbeta primers characterized the PCR. The repertoire was sequenced with immunoSEQ multiplex PCR; TCRdb's copy has only in-frame clones and lacks some. This repertoire shows about 110,000 clones, around 70% found once; its top ten account for around 5.4%. With respect to this clone: Its antigen is undetermined.

This rearrangement joins TRBV2 to TRBJ2-3; 9 bases match TRBD1. This TCR was recovered from a woman in her 70s in good health and CMV-seropositive. Sequencing was done on a sample of PBMCs. The CDR3 nucleotides are TGTGCCAGCAACGGACAGGGGATGGATACGCAGTATTTT. This gives the protein CASNGQGMDTQYF.